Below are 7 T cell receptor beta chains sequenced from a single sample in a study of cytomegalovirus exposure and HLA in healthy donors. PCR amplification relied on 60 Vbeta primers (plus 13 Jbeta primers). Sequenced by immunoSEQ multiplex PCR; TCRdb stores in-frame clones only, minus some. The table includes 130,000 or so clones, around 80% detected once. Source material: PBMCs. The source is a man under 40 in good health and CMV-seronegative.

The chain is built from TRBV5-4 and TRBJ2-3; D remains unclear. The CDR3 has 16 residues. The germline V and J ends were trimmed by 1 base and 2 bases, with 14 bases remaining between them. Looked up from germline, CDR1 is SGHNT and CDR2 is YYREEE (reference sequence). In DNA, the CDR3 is TGTGCCAGCAGCTTGAGTCCGCTAATATCCACAGATACGCAGTATTTT. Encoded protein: CASSLSPLISTDTQYF. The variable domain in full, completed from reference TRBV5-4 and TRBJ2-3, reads ETGVTQSPTHLIKTRGQQVTLRCSSQSGHNTVSWYQQALGQGPQFIFQYYREEENGRGNFPPRFSGLQFPNYSSELNVNALELDDSALYLCASSLSPLISTDTQYFGPGTRLTVL.

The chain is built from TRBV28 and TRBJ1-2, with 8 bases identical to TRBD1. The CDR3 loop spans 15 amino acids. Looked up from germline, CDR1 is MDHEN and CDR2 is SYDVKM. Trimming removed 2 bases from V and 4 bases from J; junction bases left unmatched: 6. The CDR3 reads CASSLPAGGRYGYTF. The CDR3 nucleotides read TGTGCCAGCAGTTTACCCGCAGGGGGCCGCTATGGCTACACCTTC.

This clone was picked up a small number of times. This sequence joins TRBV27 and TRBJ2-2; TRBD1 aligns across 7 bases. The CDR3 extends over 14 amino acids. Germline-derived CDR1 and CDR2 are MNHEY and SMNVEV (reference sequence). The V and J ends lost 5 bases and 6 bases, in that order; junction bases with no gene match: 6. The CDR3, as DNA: TGTGCCAGCAGTATAGCGACAGGGTCCGGGGAGCTGTTTTTT. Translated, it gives CASSIATGSGELFF.

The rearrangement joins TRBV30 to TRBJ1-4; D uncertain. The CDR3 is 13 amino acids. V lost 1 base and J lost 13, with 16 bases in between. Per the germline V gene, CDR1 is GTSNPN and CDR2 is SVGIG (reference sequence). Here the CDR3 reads CAWSEAANRGLFF. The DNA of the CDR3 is TGTGCCTGGAGTGAGGCAGCGAATCGAGGACTGTTTTTT.

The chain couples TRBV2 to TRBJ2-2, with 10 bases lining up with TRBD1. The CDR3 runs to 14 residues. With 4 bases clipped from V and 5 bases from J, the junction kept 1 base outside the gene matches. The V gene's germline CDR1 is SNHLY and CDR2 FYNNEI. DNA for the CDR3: TGTGCCAGCAGTGGGACAGGGGGGACCGGGGAGCTGTTTTTT. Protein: CASSGTGGTGELFF.

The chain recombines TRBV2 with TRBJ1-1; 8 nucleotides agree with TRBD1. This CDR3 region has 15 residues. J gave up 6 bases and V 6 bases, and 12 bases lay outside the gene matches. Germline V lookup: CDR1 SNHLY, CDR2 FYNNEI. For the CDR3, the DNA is TGTGCCAGCAGGCAAGACAGGGGAGGTGGCTCTGAAGCTTTCTTT. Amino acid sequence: CASRQDRGGGSEAFF.

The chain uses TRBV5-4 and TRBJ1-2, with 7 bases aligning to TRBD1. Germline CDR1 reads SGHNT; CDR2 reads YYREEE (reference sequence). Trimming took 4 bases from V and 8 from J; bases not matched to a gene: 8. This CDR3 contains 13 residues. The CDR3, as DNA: TGTGCCAGCAGCCAGACCAGGGGGTTCGGCTACACCTTC. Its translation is CASSQTRGFGYTF.